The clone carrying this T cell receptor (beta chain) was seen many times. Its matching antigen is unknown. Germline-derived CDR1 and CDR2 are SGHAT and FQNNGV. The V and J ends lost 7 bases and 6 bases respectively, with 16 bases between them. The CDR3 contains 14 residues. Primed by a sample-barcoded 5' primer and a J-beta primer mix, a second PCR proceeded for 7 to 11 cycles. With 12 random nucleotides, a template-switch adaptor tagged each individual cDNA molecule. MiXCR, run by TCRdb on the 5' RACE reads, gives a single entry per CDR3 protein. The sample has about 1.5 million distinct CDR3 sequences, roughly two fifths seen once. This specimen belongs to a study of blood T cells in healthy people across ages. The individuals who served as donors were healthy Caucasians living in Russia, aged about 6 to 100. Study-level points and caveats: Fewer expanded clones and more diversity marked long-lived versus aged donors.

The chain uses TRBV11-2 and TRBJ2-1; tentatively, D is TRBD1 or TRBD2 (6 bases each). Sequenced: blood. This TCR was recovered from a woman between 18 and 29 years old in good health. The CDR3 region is CASTGGAWPNEQFF. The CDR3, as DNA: TGTGCCAGCACCGGGGGCGCGTGGCCCAATGAGCAGTTCTTC.